This is a list of T cell receptor beta chains from one sample in a study of cytomegalovirus exposure and HLA in healthy donors. Clones were sequenced by immunoSEQ multiplex PCR, and TCRdb holds only the in-frame ones, with some missing. The sample holds some 170,000 clones, around 88% seen once. Sequencing was performed on PBMCs. The origin of the receptors is a woman under 30 in good health and CMV-seronegative. CDR3s include the opening cysteine and the closing phenylalanine or tryptophan. D genes are given only for firm matches. Some rows have no size entry. The others give once, few or many, or a class for an expanded clone.

D | J | V | size | length | CDR3 | DNA
NA | TRBJ1-2 | TRBV14 | NA | 13 | CASSPRPADGYTF | TGTGCCAGCAGCCCTAGACCGGCGGATGGCTACACCTTC
NA | TRBJ1-5 | TRBV19 | NA | 13 | CASRQVGWQPQHF | TGTGCCAGCCGACAGGTAGGGTGGCAGCCCCAGCATTTT
NA | TRBJ2-3 | TRBV19 | NA | 14 | CASTGQFSTDTQYF | TGTGCCAGTACTGGGCAGTTCAGCACAGATACGCAGTATTTT
TRBD1 | TRBJ1-2 | TRBV15 | NA | 14 | CATSRGTGGSGYTF | TGTGCCACCAGCAGAGGCACAGGGGGCAGTGGCTACACCTTC
NA | TRBJ1-2 | TRBV7-6 | NA | 15 | CASSLEAGGPHGYTF | TGTGCCAGCAGCTTAGAGGCGGGGGGCCCACATGGCTACACCTTC
NA | TRBJ2-7 | TRBV7-8 | once | 15 | CASSSQGMDSYEQYF | TGTGCCAGCAGCTCACAGGGTATGGACTCCTACGAGCAGTACTTC
TRBD1 | TRBJ1-1 | TRBV15 | NA | 15 | CATSSLTGGGSEAFF | TGTGCCACCAGCAGCTTAACAGGGGGAGGTTCTGAAGCTTTCTTT
NA | TRBJ2-7 | TRBV7-9 | few | 12 | CASSIQGYEQYF | TGTGCCAGCAGCATACAGGGTTACGAGCAGTACTTC
TRBD2 | TRBJ2-2 | TRBV18 | once | 16 | CASSPLAGGPVGELFF | TGTGCCAGCTCACCCCTCGCGGGGGGGCCCGTCGGGGAGCTGTTTTTT
TRBD1 | TRBJ1-4 | TRBV7-9 | few | 16 | CASSLDRTGGSEKLFF | TGTGCCAGCAGCTTAGATCGAACAGGGGGCTCTGAAAAACTGTTTTTT
NA | TRBJ2-1 | TRBV7-6 | NA | 15 | CASSFRGSSYNEQFF | TGTGCCAGCAGCTTCCGGGGGAGCTCCTACAATGAGCAGTTCTTC
NA | TRBJ1-1 | TRBV5-1 | NA | 15 | CASSPDGLLNTEAFF | TGCGCCAGCAGCCCTGATGGACTACTGAACACTGAAGCTTTCTTT
TRBD2 | TRBJ2-7 | TRBV6-5 | NA | 15 | CASSRTGTSGYEQYF | TGTGCCAGCAGTCGAACCGGGACTAGCGGATACGAGCAGTACTTC
NA | TRBJ1-1 | TRBV29-1 | NA | 14 | CSVVGGRVNTEAFF | TGCAGCGTTGTCGGCGGGAGGGTGAACACTGAAGCTTTCTTT
TRBD1 | TRBJ2-7 | TRBV5-1 | NA | 14 | CASTVGTVAYEQYF | TGCGCCAGCACGGTGGGGACAGTCGCCTACGAGCAGTACTTC
TRBD1 | TRBJ1-5 | TRBV5-1 | few | 15 | CASSLVPGTDQPQHF | TGCGCCAGCAGCTTGGTTCCCGGGACAGATCAGCCCCAGCATTTT
TRBD1 | TRBJ2-3 | TRBV5-1 | NA | 15 | CASSPRDRGADTQYF | TGCGCCAGCAGCCCTCGGGACAGGGGCGCAGATACGCAGTATTTT
TRBD1 | TRBJ2-2 | TRBV11-2 | NA | 17 | CASSLSPGGAVTGELFF | TGTGCCAGCAGCCTCAGTCCAGGGGGCGCGGTCACCGGGGAGCTGTTTTTT
NA | TRBJ1-2 | TRBV13 | NA | 14 | CASSFSAPGGGYTF | TGTGCCAGCAGCTTCTCTGCCCCTGGAGGTGGCTACACCTTC
NA | TRBJ1-2 | TRBV15 | NA | 11 | CATSTVLDYTF | TGTGCCACCAGCACCGTTCTAGACTACACCTTC
NA | TRBJ2-5 | TRBV2 | once | 17 | CASSPRGGVRTQETQYF | TGTGCCAGCTCCCCGAGAGGGGGGGTTAGAACCCAAGAGACCCAGTACTTC
TRBD2 | TRBJ2-3 | TRBV5-1 | NA | 16 | CASSSHNSGRTDTQYF | TGCGCCAGCAGCTCACACAATAGCGGGAGAACAGATACGCAGTATTTT
TRBD1 | TRBJ2-1 | TRBV27 | NA | 16 | CASSSGQGASYNEQFF | TGTGCCAGCAGTAGCGGACAGGGGGCTTCCTACAATGAGCAGTTCTTC
NA | TRBJ2-7 | TRBV4-3 | NA | 17 | CASSQEYGAKKRDEQYF | TGCGCCAGCAGCCAAGAGTATGGGGCTAAAAAAAGGGACGAGCAGTACTTC
TRBD2 | TRBJ2-7 | TRBV5-5 | NA | 14 | CASRRPSGIYEQYF | TGTGCCAGCAGACGCCCAAGCGGGATCTACGAGCAGTACTTC
NA | TRBJ1-1 | TRBV29-1 | NA | 12 | CSVAREGSEAFF | TGCAGCGTTGCGAGGGAGGGCAGTGAAGCTTTCTTT
NA | TRBJ1-5 | TRBV28 | NA | 13 | CASMGQGHQPQHF | TGTGCCAGTATGGGGCAGGGGCATCAGCCCCAGCATTTT
TRBD2 | TRBJ2-3 | TRBV9 | NA | 18 | CASSVDSGGRPSTDTQYF | TGTGCCAGCAGCGTAGACAGCGGGGGGCGGCCGTCCACAGATACGCAGTATTTT
NA | TRBJ2-3 | TRBV2 | once | 14 | CASTLLRPTDTQYF | TGTGCCAGCACTCTCTTGAGGCCCACAGATACGCAGTATTTT
NA | TRBJ1-3 | TRBV19 | medium-sized | 14 | CASSLSGSGNTIYF | TGTGCCAGTAGCCTTTCAGGATCTGGAAACACCATATATTTT
NA | TRBJ2-3 | TRBV2 | NA | 13 | CASIWQGTDTQYF | TGTGCCAGCATATGGCAGGGCACAGATACGCAGTATTTT
TRBD2 | TRBJ2-2 | TRBV11-3 | NA | 17 | CASSLEYTSGNTGELFF | TGTGCCAGCAGCTTAGAATATACTAGCGGGAACACCGGGGAGCTGTTTTTT
NA | TRBJ1-2 | TRBV9 | once | 15 | CASSGGQWDNYGYTF | TGTGCCAGCAGCGGGGGCCAGTGGGATAACTATGGCTACACCTTC
NA | TRBJ2-7 | TRBV2 | NA | 15 | CASSKHTRESSEQYF | TGTGCCAGCAGTAAACATACCAGGGAATCCTCCGAGCAGTACTTC
TRBD1 | TRBJ2-4 | TRBV5-6 | NA | 16 | CASSSGTDLAKNIQYF | TGTGCCAGCAGCTCCGGGACAGATCTAGCCAAAAACATTCAGTACTTC
NA | TRBJ2-3 | TRBV27 | NA | 16 | CASSPVGGTRTDTQYF | TGTGCCAGCAGCCCCGTAGGCGGGACTCGCACAGATACGCAGTATTTT
NA | TRBJ1-5 | TRBV5-5 | NA | 14 | CASSPRQETQPQHF | TGTGCCAGCAGCCCAAGACAGGAAACCCAGCCCCAGCATTTT